Sequencing of this TCR beta chain was carried out in a study of response to subunit inactivated influenza vaccine (dated by TCRdb to 2016 to 2019). For context, the study as a whole: Deep quantitative profiling of the T cell receptor repertoire was used in the study to follow responses to a trivalent subunit inactivated influenza vaccine.

Summary of the overall study and its limitations: The authors proposed that each seasonal influenza vaccination may bring in only a limited number of new T cells.

This clonotype came up many times. There is no known antigen for this receptor. A read error may produce the germline difference seen at one junction end. The library was produced with RT-PCR. Sequenced on an Illumina HiSeq 2500. TCRdb reworked the public reads: Q25 trimming with fastp, MiXCR clone assembly, productive beta chains retained. Identical CDR3 protein sequences are pooled into one entry, listed with their most common genes and DNA. For this sample there are approximately 570,000 distinct CDR3 sequences; approximately 7.1% appear just once. Together, the top ten hold under 15% of the sample. The specimen comprised PBMCs from blood, sampled about 23 months after vaccination. This TCR came from a man between 50 and 70 years old who received an inactivated influenza vaccine. Donor details come from another sample of the same person, matched by shared clones.

The CDR3 region: CASSLAGGTGELFF. The DNA is as follows: TGTGCCAGCAGCTTAGCGGGGGGAACCGGGGAGCTGTTTTTT. Recombination connected TRBV5-1 to TRBJ2-2; 10 bases in the middle match TRBD2. The CDR3, from cysteine to phenylalanine, totals 14 residues. Kept here is only the CDR3 DNA, which spans 42 bases and is read in frame from base 1. From a lookup of the germline V gene, CDR1 and CDR2 are SGHRS and YFSETQ. Reference TRBV5-1 and TRBJ2-2 genes cover what lies past the CDR3, so the full variable domain is KAGVTQTPRYLIKTRGQQVTLSCSPISGHRSVSWYQQTPGQGLQFLFEYFSETQRNKGNFPGRFSGRQFSNSRSEMNVSTLELGDSALYLCASSLAGGTGELFFGEGSRLTVL.